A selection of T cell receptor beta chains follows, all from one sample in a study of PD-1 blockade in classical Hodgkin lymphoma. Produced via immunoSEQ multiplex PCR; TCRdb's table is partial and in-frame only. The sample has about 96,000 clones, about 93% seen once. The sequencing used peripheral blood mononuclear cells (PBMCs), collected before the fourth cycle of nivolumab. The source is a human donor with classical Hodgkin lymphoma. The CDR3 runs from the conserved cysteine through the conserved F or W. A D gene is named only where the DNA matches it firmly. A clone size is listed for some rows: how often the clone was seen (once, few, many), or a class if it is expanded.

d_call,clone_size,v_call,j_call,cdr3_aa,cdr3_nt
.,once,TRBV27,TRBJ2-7,CASSLGGFSYEQYF,TGTGCCAGCAGTTTAGGGGGGTTCTCCTACGAGCAGTACTTC
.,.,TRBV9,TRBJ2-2,CASSVGQGGELFF,TGTGCCAGCAGCGTAGGGCAAGGCGGGGAGCTGTTTTTT
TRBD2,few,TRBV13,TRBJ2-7,CASSFIAGGYEQYF,TGTGCCAGCAGCTTCATAGCGGGTGGTTACGAGCAGTACTTC
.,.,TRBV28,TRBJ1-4,CASSLGDRPGGKLFF,TGTGCCAGCAGTTTAGGCGACAGGCCGGGTGGAAAACTGTTTTTT
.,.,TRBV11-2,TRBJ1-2,CASSLEGAPFYGYTF,TGTGCCAGCAGCTTAGAAGGTGCCCCATTCTATGGCTACACCTTC
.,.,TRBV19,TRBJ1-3,CASSIHRGGESGNTIYF,TGTGCCAGTAGTATTCATCGCGGCGGGGAATCTGGAAACACCATATATTTT
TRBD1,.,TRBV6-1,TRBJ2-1,CASIRQGDGEQFF,TGTGCCAGCATCCGACAGGGCGACGGTGAGCAGTTCTTC
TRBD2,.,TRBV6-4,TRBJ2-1,CASSAAGGFQNEQFF,TGTGCCAGCAGCGCAGCCGGGGGGTTCCAAAATGAGCAGTTCTTC
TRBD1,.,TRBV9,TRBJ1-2,CASSPRMGTGPPANYGYTF,TGTGCCAGCAGCCCTCGGATGGGGACAGGTCCCCCAGCTAACTATGGCTACACCTTC
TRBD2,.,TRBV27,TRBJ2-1,CASSLWGLAGIEQFF,TGTGCCAGCAGTTTATGGGGGCTAGCGGGCATTGAGCAGTTCTTC
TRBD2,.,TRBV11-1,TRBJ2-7,CASSEGLAGFYEQYF,TGTGCCAGCAGCGAGGGACTAGCGGGATTCTACGAGCAGTACTTC
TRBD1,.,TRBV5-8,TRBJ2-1,CASSFYGQGSYNEQFF,TGTGCCAGCAGCTTCTACGGACAGGGCTCCTACAATGAGCAGTTCTTC
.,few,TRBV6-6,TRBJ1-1,CASSYPGTGMNTEAFF,TGTGCCAGCAGTTACCCCGGGACCGGGATGAACACTGAAGCTTTCTTT
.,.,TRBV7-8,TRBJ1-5,CASSLAGGNQPQHF,TGTGCCAGCAGCTTAGCCGGAGGGAATCAGCCCCAGCATTTT
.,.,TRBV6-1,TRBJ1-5,CASRGKTSFNQPQHF,TGTGCCAGCAGGGGTAAGACTTCCTTCAATCAGCCCCAGCATTTT
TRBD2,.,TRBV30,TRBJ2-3,CAWSGYGTSGRTDTQYF,TGTGCCTGGAGTGGTTACGGGACTAGCGGGCGCACAGATACGCAGTATTTT
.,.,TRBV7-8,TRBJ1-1,CASSLDLLNTEAFF,TGTGCCAGCAGCTTAGACCTACTGAACACTGAAGCTTTCTTT
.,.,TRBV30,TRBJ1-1,CAWTTGSRLLNTEAFF,TGTGCCTGGACCACCGGATCAAGGCTTTTAAACACTGAAGCTTTCTTT
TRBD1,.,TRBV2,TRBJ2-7,CASTRGLGQAYEQYF,TGTGCCAGCACCCGAGGGCTGGGACAGGCCTACGAGCAGTACTTC
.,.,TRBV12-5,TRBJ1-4,CASGLVGANEKLFF,TGTGCTAGTGGTTTGGTGGGGGCTAATGAAAAACTGTTTTTT
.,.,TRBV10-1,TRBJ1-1,CASSESRGRGTEAFF,TGCGCCAGCAGTGAGAGTCGGGGCCGAGGGACTGAAGCTTTCTTT
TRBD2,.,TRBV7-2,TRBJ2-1,CASSLHLAGVGDNEQFF,TGTGCCAGCAGCCTCCACCTAGCGGGAGTCGGCGACAATGAGCAGTTCTTC
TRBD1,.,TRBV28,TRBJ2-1,CASSLTIHRDRGHNEQFF,TGTGCCAGCAGCTTAACCATCCACCGGGACAGGGGGCACAATGAGCAGTTCTTC
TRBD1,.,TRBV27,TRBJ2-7,CASSLDRVAYEQYF,TGTGCCAGCAGTTTGGACAGGGTTGCGTACGAGCAGTACTTC
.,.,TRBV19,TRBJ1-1,CASSITRRGTEAFF,TGTGCCAGTAGTATAACAAGAAGAGGGACTGAAGCTTTCTTT
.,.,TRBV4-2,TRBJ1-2,CASSPRDGSDYGYTF,TGTGCCAGCAGCCCCCGGGATGGGTCCGACTATGGCTACACCTTC
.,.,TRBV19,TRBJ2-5,CASSIRFQETQYF,TGTGCCAGTAGTATCCGGTTTCAAGAGACCCAGTACTTC
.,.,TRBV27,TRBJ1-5,CASGDFGENQPQHF,TGTGCCAGCGGTGATTTTGGGGAGAATCAGCCCCAGCATTTT
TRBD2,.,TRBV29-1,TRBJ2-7,CSVEGHLRGRSCEQYF,TGCAGCGTTGAAGGCCACCTTCGCGGGAGGTCGTGCGAGCAGTACTTC
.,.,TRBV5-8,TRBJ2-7,CASRHTGTNYEQYF,TGTGCCAGCAGACACACCGGGACAAACTACGAGCAGTACTTC
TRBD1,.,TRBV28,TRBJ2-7,CASRWTGGYEQYF,TGTGCCAGCAGATGGACAGGGGGCTACGAGCAGTACTTC
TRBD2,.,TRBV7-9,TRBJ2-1,CASSLGASGLEADNEQFF,TGTGCCAGCAGCTTAGGGGCTAGCGGGTTGGAGGCAGACAATGAGCAGTTCTTC
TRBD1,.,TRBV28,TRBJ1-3,CASSLGTGGYGNTIYF,TGTGCCAGCAGTCTCGGGACAGGGGGCTATGGAAACACCATATATTTT
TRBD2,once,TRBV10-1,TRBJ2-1,CASSDGGGPRNEQFF,TGCGCCAGCAGTGACGGGGGAGGGCCGCGAAATGAGCAGTTCTTC
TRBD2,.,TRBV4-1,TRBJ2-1,CASTGTSGTWEQFF,TGCGCCAGCACCGGGACTAGCGGAACGTGGGAGCAGTTCTTC
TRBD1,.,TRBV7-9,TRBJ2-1,CASSLRDRGPNEQFF,TGTGCCAGCAGCCTCCGGGACAGGGGGCCCAATGAGCAGTTCTTC
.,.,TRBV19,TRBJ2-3,CASSIGTGFKTQYF,TGTGCCAGTAGTATAGGAACAGGGTTCAAGACGCAGTATTTT
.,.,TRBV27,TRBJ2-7,CASSPGLDRAAYF,TGTGCCAGCAGTCCAGGACTAGACAGGGCAGCGTACTTC
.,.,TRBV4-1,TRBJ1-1,CASSLTQGFEAFF,TGCGCCAGCAGTCTAACCCAGGGTTTTGAAGCTTTCTTT
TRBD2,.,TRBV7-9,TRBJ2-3,CASSLGTSGRSTDTQYF,TGTGCCAGCAGCTTAGGGACTAGCGGAAGGAGCACAGATACGCAGTATTTT
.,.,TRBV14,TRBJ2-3,CASSQYPDTQYF,TGTGCCAGCAGCCAATACCCGGATACGCAGTATTTT
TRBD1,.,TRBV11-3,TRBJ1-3,CASRSGTGGLDCSGNTIYF,TGTGCCAGCAGATCGGGGACAGGGGGCCTGGATTGCTCTGGAAACACCATATATTTT
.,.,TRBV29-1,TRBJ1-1,CSGLPETNTEAFF,TGCAGCGGCCTCCCGGAAACTAACACTGAAGCTTTCTTT